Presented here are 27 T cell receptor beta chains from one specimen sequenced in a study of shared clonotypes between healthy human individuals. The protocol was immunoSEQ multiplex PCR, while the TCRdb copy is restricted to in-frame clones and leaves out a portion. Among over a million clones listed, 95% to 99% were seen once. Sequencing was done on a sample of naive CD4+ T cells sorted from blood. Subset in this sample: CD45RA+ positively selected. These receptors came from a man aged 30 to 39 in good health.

DNA for the CDR3: TGTGCCAGCAGTTACTCGGGGGAGGGGGCGACAGATACGCAGTATTTT. Encoded protein: CASSYSGEGATDTQYF. The genes are TRBV6-6 and TRBJ2-3, with D perhaps matching TRBD1 or TRBD2 (7 bases each). This CDR3 comprises 16 residues. The V and J ends lost 0 bases and 3 bases respectively, with 13 bases between them. The germline gives CDR1 MNHNY, CDR2 SVGAGI (reference sequence).

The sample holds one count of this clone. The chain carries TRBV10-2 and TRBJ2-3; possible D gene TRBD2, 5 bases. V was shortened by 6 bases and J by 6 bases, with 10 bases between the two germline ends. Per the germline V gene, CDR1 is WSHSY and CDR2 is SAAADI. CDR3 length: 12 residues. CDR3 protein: CASRIATDTQYF. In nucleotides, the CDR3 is TGCGCCAGCAGGATAGCGACGGATACGCAGTATTTT.

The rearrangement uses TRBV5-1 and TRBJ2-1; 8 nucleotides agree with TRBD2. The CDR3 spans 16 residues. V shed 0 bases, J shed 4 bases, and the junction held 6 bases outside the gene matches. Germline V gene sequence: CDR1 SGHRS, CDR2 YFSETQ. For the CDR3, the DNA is TGCGCCAGCAGCTTGGCCGTGGCGGGGGGATACAATGAGCAGTTCTTC. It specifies CASSLAVAGGYNEQFF.

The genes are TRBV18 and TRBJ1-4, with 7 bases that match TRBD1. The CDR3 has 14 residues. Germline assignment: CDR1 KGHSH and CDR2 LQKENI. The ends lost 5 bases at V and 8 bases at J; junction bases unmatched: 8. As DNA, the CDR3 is TGTGCCAGCTCATTCGACAGGGAGAGCGAAAAACTGTTTTTT. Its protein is CASSFDRESEKLFF.

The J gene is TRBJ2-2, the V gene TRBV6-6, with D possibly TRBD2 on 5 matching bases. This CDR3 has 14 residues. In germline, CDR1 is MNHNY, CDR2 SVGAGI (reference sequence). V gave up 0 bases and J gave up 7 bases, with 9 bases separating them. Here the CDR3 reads CASSYSGAVGELFF. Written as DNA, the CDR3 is TGTGCCAGCAGTTACTCGGGAGCGGTCGGGGAGCTGTTTTTT.

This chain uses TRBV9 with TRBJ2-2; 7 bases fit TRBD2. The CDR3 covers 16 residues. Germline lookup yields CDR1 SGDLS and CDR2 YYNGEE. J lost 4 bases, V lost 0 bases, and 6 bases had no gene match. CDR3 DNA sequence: TGTGCCAGCAGCGTAGGAGGCGGGAGTCTCACCGGGGAGCTGTTTTTT. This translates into CASSVGGGSLTGELFF.

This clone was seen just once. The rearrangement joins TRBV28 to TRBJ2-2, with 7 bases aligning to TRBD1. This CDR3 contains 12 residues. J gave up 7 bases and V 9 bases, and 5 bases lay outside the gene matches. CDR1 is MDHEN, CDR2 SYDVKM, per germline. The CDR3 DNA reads TGTGCCAGTGGGACAGCAGGCGGGGAGCTGTTTTTT. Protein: CASGTAGGELFF.

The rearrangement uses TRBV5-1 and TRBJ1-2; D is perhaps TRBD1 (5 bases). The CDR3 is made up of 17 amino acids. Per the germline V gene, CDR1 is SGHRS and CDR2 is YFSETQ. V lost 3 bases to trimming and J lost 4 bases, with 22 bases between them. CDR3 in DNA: TGCGCCAGCAGCTCGAAGGGGCAGGGCCTCTCTCTCTATGGCTACACCTTC. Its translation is CASSSKGQGLSLYGYTF.

The CDR3 coding sequence is TGCGCCAGCAGCCAAGGCGTGCGGGATCACGAGCAGTACTTC. It specifies CASSQGVRDHEQYF. The chain employs TRBV4-1 and TRBJ2-7, with D perhaps TRBD2 (6 bases). This CDR3 is 14 amino acids long. The ends were cut back, 1 base at V and 5 bases at J, with 12 bases in the middle. Germline CDR1 MGHRA, CDR2 YSYEKL.

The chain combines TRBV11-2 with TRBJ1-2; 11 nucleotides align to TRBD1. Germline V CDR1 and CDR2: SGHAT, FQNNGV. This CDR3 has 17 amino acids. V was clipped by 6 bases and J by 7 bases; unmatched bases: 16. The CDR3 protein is CASRHWGRDRGRSGYTF. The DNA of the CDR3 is TGTGCCAGCAGACACTGGGGCCGGGACAGGGGGAGGTCTGGCTACACCTTC.

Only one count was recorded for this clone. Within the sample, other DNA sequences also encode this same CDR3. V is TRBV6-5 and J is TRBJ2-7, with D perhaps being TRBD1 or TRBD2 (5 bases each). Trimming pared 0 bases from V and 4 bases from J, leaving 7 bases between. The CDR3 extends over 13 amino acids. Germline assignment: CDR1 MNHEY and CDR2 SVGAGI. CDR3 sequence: CASSYSGVYEQYF. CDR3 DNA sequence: TGTGCCAGCAGTTACTCGGGGGTGTACGAGCAGTACTTC.

The CDR3 sequence is CASFGGYEQYF. The CDR3 nucleotides are TGTGCCAGCTTCGGGGGGTACGAGCAGTACTTC. The V and J genes are TRBV2 and TRBJ2-7; TRBD2 matches at 7 bases. The CDR3 totals 11 residues. V trimming: 8 bases; J trimming: 4 bases; junction bases outside the gene matches: 2. Looked up from germline, CDR1 is SNHLY and CDR2 is FYNNEI.

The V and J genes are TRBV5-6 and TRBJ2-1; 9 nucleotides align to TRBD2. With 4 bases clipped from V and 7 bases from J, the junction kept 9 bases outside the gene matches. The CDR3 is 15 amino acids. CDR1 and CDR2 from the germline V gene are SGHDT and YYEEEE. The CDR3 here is CASSPTAGGSNEQFF. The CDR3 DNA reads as TGTGCCAGCAGCCCCACAGCGGGAGGCTCGAATGAGCAGTTCTTC. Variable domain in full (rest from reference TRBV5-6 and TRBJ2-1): DAGVTQSPTHLIKTRGQQVTLRCSPKSGHDTVSWYQQALGQGPQFIFQYYEEEERQRGNFPDRFSGHQFPNYSSELNVNALLLGDSALYLCASSPTAGGSNEQFFGPGTRLTVL.

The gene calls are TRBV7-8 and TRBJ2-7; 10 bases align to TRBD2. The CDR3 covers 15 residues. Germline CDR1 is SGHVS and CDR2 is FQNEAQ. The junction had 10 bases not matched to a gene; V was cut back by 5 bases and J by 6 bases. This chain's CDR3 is CASSTRTSGTFEQYF. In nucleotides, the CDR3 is TGTGCCAGCAGCACCAGGACTAGCGGTACCTTCGAGCAGTACTTC.

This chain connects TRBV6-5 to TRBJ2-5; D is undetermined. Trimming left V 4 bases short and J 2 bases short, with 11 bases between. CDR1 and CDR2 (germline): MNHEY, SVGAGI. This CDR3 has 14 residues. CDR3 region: CASSFIAAQETQYF. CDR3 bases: TGTGCCAGCAGTTTCATAGCAGCTCAAGAGACCCAGTACTTC.

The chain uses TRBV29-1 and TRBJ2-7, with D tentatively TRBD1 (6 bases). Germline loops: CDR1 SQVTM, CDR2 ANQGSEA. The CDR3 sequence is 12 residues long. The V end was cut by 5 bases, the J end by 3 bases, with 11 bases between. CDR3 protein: CSVLGGNYEQYF. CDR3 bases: TGCAGCGTTCTAGGGGGTAACTACGAGCAGTACTTC.

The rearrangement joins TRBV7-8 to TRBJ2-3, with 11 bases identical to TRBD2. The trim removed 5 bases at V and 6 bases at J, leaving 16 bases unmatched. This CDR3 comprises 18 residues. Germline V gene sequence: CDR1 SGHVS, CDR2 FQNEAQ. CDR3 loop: CASSPIQLAGGRGDTQYF. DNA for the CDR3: TGTGCCAGCAGCCCAATCCAGCTAGCGGGAGGCCGGGGGGATACGCAGTATTTT. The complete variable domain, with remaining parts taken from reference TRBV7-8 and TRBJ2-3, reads GAGVSQSPRYKVAKRGQDVALRCDPISGHVSLFWYQQALGQGPEFLTYFQNEAQLDKSGLPSDRFFAERPEGSVSTLKIQRTQQEDSAVYLCASSPIQLAGGRGDTQYFGPGTRLTVL.

The CDR3 spells CASSVSVQVGEQYF. The CDR3 nucleotides are TGTGCCAGCAGCGTATCAGTGCAAGTGGGCGAGCAGTACTTC. V usage is TRBV9 and J usage is TRBJ2-7, with unresolved D. Trimming shortened V by 1 base and J by 6 bases, and 14 bases separated the two germline ends. The CDR3 consists of 14 residues. CDR1 is SGDLS and CDR2 is YYNGEE in the germline V gene.

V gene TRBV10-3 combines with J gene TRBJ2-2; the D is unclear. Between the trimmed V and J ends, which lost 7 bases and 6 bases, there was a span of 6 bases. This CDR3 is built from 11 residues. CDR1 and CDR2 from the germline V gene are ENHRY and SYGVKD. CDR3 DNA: TGTGCCATCACCAAGGCCGGGGAGCTGTTTTTT. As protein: CAITKAGELFF.

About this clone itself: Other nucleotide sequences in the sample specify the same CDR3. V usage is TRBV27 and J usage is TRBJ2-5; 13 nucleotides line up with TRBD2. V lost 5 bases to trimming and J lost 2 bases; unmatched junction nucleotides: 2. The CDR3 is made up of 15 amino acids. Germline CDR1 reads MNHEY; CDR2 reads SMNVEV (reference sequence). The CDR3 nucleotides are TGTGCCAGCAGTCGACTAGCGGGGGGACAAGAGACCCAGTACTTC. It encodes CASSRLAGGQETQYF.

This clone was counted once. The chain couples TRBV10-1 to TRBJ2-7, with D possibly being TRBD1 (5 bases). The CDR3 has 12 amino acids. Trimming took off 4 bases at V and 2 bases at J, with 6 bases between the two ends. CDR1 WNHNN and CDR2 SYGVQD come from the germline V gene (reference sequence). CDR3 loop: CASSGQPYEQYF. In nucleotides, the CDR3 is TGCGCCAGCAGTGGACAGCCCTACGAGCAGTACTTC.

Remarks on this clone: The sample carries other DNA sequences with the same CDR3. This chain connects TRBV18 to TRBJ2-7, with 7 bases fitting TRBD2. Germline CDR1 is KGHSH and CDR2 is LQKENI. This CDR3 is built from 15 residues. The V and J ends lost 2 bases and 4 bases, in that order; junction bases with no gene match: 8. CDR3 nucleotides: TGTGCCAGCTCACCAGGGACGGGAGGAGAGTACGAGCAGTACTTC. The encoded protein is CASSPGTGGEYEQYF.

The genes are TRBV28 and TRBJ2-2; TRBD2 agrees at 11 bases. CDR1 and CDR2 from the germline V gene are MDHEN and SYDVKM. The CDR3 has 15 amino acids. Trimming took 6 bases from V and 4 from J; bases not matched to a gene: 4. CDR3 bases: TGTGCCAGCAGCCTCCTAGCGGGGGGCACCGGGGAGCTGTTTTTT. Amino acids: CASSLLAGGTGELFF.

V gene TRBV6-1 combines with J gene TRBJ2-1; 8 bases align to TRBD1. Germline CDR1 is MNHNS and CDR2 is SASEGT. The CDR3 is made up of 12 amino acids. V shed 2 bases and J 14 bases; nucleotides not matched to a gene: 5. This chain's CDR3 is CASSEQRQGKFF. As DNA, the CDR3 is TGTGCCAGCAGTGAACAGAGACAGGGGAAGTTCTTC.

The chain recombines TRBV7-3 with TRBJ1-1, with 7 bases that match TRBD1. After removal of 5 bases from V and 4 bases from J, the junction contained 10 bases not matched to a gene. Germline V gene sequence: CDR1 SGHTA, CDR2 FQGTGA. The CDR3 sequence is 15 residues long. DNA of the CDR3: TGTGCCAGCAGCCCTGACAGGGCCCTAGGCACTGAAGCTTTCTTT. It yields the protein CASSPDRALGTEAFF.

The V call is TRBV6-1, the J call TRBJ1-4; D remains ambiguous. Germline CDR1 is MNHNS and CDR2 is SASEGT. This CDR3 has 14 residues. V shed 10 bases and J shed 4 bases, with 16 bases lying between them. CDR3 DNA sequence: TGTGCCATCGCTGGACCGCGCGGTAATGAAAAACTGTTTTTT. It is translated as CAIAGPRGNEKLFF.

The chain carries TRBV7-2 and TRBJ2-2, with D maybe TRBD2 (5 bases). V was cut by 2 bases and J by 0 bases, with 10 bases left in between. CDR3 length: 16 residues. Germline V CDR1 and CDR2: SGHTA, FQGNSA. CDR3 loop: CASSLISASNTGELFF. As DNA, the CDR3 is TGTGCCAGCAGCTTAATTAGCGCCTCGAACACCGGGGAGCTGTTTTTT. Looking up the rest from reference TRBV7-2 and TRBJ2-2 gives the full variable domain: GAGVSQSPSNKVTEKGKDVELRCDPISGHTALYWYRQSLGQGLEFLIYFQGNSAPDKSGLPSDRFSAERTGGSVSTLTIQRTQQEDSAVYLCASSLISASNTGELFFGEGSRLTVL.